A single sample gave rise to the 22 T cell receptor beta chains below, sequenced in a study of blood T cell repertoires in COVID-19 (dated by TCRdb to the early 2020s). The library was generated by the immunoSEQ multiplex PCR assay. This immuneACCESS table, as held by TCRdb, lists in-frame sequences with V and J called but not all clones. Of the missing ones, under half trace to an unresolved V gene in checked studies; the others have no known cause. This sample gives around 380,000 clones in total; around 87% of them show up just once. 1% to 1.5% of the sample rests with the top ten. Source material: PBMCs or T cells enriched from blood (not recorded which). These TCRs come from a man younger than 40 who had recovered from COVID-19.

This rearrangement joins TRBV28 to TRBJ2-5; D unclear. The CDR3 totals 16 residues. Germline V lookup: CDR1 MDHEN, CDR2 SYDVKM. Between the trimmed V and J ends, which lost 5 bases and 5 bases, there was a span of 21 bases. DNA of the CDR3: TGTGCCAGCAGTACCGTTCTCCGAGCTAGTCGGGAGACCCAGTACTTC. Protein product: CASSTVLRASRETQYF.

This chain uses TRBV6-6 with TRBJ2-7; 8 bases are a match to TRBD1. The V and J ends lost 10 bases and 2 bases, in that order; junction bases with no gene match: 4. Germline CDR1 MNHNY, CDR2 SVGAGI (reference sequence). This CDR3 is built from 12 residues. CDR3 protein: CATDRGAYEQYF. The DNA for the CDR3 is TGTGCCACCGACAGGGGAGCCTACGAGCAGTACTTC.

This clone showed up just a few times. The V and J genes are TRBV6-4 and TRBJ2-1, with 8 positions matching TRBD2. Trimming took 5 bases from V and 5 from J; bases not matched to a gene: 8. CDR1 and CDR2 from the germline V gene are MRHNA and SNTAGT. This CDR3 spans 15 amino acids. CDR3 amino acids: CASSSVSGDHNEQFF. The CDR3, as DNA: TGTGCCAGCAGTTCGGTTAGCGGGGATCACAATGAGCAGTTCTTC.

In its sample, this clone was seen once. V and J are TRBV6-2 or TRBV6-3 and TRBJ2-1, with D unclear. The CDR3 totals 14 residues. V was clipped by 5 bases and J by 5 bases, with 13 bases between them. The germline gives CDR1 MNHEY, CDR2 SVGEGT. Here the CDR3 DNA reads TGTGCCAGCAGTCTACCGACTGCTAACAATGAGCAGTTCTTC. This encodes CASSLPTANNEQFF.

The J gene is TRBJ1-1, the V gene TRBV11-3; 8 nucleotides match TRBD1. With V trimmed by 8 bases and J by 4 bases, 6 bases remained unmatched. The CDR3 runs 13 residues. Germline V CDR1 and CDR2: SGHNT, YENEEA. The CDR3 DNA is TGTGCCAGCTCGACAGGGGTAGCCACTGAAGCTTTCTTT. The encoded protein is CASSTGVATEAFF.

This chain connects TRBV27 to TRBJ1-1; D unresolved. Trimming left V 4 bases short and J 1 base short, with 7 bases between. The V gene's germline CDR1 is MNHEY and CDR2 SMNVEV (reference sequence). The CDR3 covers 13 residues. Written as DNA, the CDR3 is TGTGCCAGCAGTTGGGAGGGGAACACTGAAGCTTTCTTT. Translated, it gives CASSWEGNTEAFF.

The V call is TRBV6-2 or TRBV6-3, the J call TRBJ2-5; 9 positions agree with TRBD2. Per the germline V gene, CDR1 is MNHEY and CDR2 is SVGEGT. This CDR3 is 16 amino acids long. Unmatched junction bases numbered 9, after V lost 5 bases and J lost 2 bases. CDR3 coding DNA: TGTGCCAGCAGTACCCCCCAGCGGGGGGCTCAAGAGACCCAGTACTTC. This gives the protein CASSTPQRGAQETQYF.

In this sample, this clone turned up many times. The chain couples TRBV7-2 to TRBJ2-7, with D unresolved. Trimming stripped 3 bases from V and 6 bases from J, with 6 bases between. The V gene's germline CDR1 is SGHTA and CDR2 FQGNSA. CDR3 length: 11 residues. The CDR3 loop is CASSLYSEQYF. For the CDR3, the DNA is TGTGCCAGCAGCTTGTACTCCGAGCAGTACTTC.

In this sample, this clone turned up once. The rearrangement links TRBV7-9 to TRBJ1-5; D not certain. The CDR3 runs to 14 residues. V was clipped by 1 base and J by 5 bases, with 9 bases between them. CDR1 and CDR2 from the germline V gene are SEHNR and FQNEAQ (reference sequence). The DNA of the CDR3 is TGTGCCAGCAGCTTAGGAGGGCCATATCAGCCCCAGCATTTT. Encoded protein: CASSLGGPYQPQHF. Variable domain in full (rest from reference TRBV7-9 and TRBJ1-5): DTGVSQNPRHKITKRGQNVTFRCDPISEHNRLYWYRQTLGQGPEFLTYFQNEAQLEKSRLLSDRFSAERPKGSFSTLEIQRTEQGDSAMYLCASSLGGPYQPQHFGDGTRLSIL.

V gene TRBV7-2 combines with J gene TRBJ1-1; D perhaps matches TRBD1 (5 bases). The germline V gene encodes CDR1 SGHTA and CDR2 FQGNSA. The CDR3 is made up of 15 amino acids. V dropped 4 bases and J dropped 5 bases, with 17 bases sitting between them. For the CDR3, the DNA is TGTGCCAGCAGCTCCCCTCCCGGGGGGAGTACTGAAGCTTTCTTT. Translating it yields CASSSPPGGSTEAFF.

This clone is a singleton in its sample. This rearrangement joins TRBV6-5 to TRBJ1-2; the match to TRBD1 covers 9 bases. Germline assignment: CDR1 MNHEY and CDR2 SVGAGI. Trimming removed 6 bases from V and 8 bases from J; junction bases left unmatched: 7. The CDR3 has 13 amino acids. This chain's CDR3 is CASSSIGTGGYTF. In nucleotides, the CDR3 is TGTGCCAGCAGCTCCATCGGGACAGGGGGCTACACCTTC.

This clone appeared a single time. The chain links TRBV27 to TRBJ2-1; 8 nucleotides agree with TRBD1. The V gene end was trimmed by 7 bases and the J gene end by 5 bases; junction bases not matched to a gene: 10. The CDR3 spans 15 residues. The V gene's germline CDR1 is MNHEY and CDR2 SMNVEV (reference sequence). The CDR3 DNA reads as TGTGCCAGCAAACTGACACCACAGGGGGACAATGAGCAGTTCTTC. Residues: CASKLTPQGDNEQFF.

V and J are TRBV15 and TRBJ1-5, with D unresolved. CDR3 length: 12 amino acids. Trimming took 6 bases from V and 4 from J, leaving 7 bases between them. Per the germline V gene, CDR1 is LNHNV and CDR2 is YYDKDF (reference sequence). The CDR3 nucleotides are TGTGCCACCAGTCGCGGTAATCAGCCCCAGCATTTT. This gives the protein CATSRGNQPQHF.

This chain connects TRBV30 to TRBJ2-1; no firm D call. Trimming stripped 3 bases from V and 3 bases from J, with 9 bases between. CDR3 length: 13 residues. Germline V gives CDR1 GTSNPN, CDR2 SVGIG (reference sequence). The CDR3 loop is CAWSGTIYNEQFF. Written as DNA, the CDR3 is TGTGCCTGGAGCGGCACTATCTACAATGAGCAGTTCTTC.

The chain has TRBV4-3 and TRBJ2-1; unclear D gene. Germline CDR1 LGHNA, CDR2 YSLEER. Trimming took 4 bases from V and 7 from J, leaving 23 bases between them. This CDR3 comprises 17 residues. The CDR3 spells CASSPRYPPPGPNEQFF. The CDR3 DNA reads as TGCGCCAGCAGCCCAAGATACCCCCCGCCAGGTCCGAATGAGCAGTTCTTC.

This clone has just a few counts. This rearrangement joins TRBV3-1 (or the pseudogene TRBV3-2) to TRBJ1-3, with D perhaps matching TRBD1 (6 bases). Germline CDR1 LGHDT, CDR2 YNNKEL (reference sequence). CDR3 length equals 18 residues. Between the trimmed V and J ends, which lost 7 bases and 4 bases, there was a span of 26 bases. CDR3 bases: TGTGCCAGCACCGCCAAGATGAGGGGGGGCCCCGAGGGAAACACCATATATTTT. This gives the protein CASTAKMRGGPEGNTIYF.

The J gene is TRBJ2-5, the V gene TRBV7-2, with D possibly TRBD2 on 6 matching bases. Trimming cost V 2 bases and J 4 bases, with 14 bases left between them. Germline CDR1 reads SGHTA; CDR2 reads FQGNSA. This CDR3 comprises 15 residues. CDR3 in DNA: TGTGCCAGCAGCTTAATGATGGGGGGAGGAGAGACCCAGTACTTC. Amino acid sequence: CASSLMMGGGETQYF.

The V gene is TRBV6-6, the J gene TRBJ1-1; 7 bases line up with TRBD1. Trimming removed 4 bases from V and 1 base from J; junction bases left unmatched: 9. The CDR3 runs 16 residues. Looked up from germline, CDR1 is MNHNY and CDR2 is SVGAGI (reference sequence). The CDR3 reads CASSFNRGVANTEAFF. The CDR3 DNA reads TGTGCCAGCAGTTTCAACAGGGGAGTAGCGAACACTGAAGCTTTCTTT.

The chain recombines TRBV3-1 (or the pseudogene TRBV3-2) with TRBJ1-4, with TRBD1 matching over 8 bases. The J segment lost 3 bases and the V segment lost 0 bases, leaving 6 bases of the junction unmatched. This CDR3 spans 17 amino acids. Per germline, CDR1 LGHDT and CDR2 YNNKEL (reference sequence). CDR3 sequence (DNA): TGTGCCAGCAGCCAAGATTTTGGGACAGGAGCTAATGAAAAACTGTTTTTT. Translated, it gives CASSQDFGTGANEKLFF.

The rearrangement uses TRBV27 and TRBJ1-6; TRBD1 matches at 7 bases. Germline V lookup: CDR1 MNHEY, CDR2 SMNVEV (reference sequence). This CDR3 spans 17 amino acids. J gave up 0 bases and V 3 bases, and 5 bases lay outside the gene matches. The CDR3 coding sequence is TGTGCCAGCAGTTTTGGACAGGCCCGCTCCTATAATTCACCCCTCCACTTT. It translates to CASSFGQARSYNSPLHF.

The chain carries TRBV15 and TRBJ1-1; TRBD1 agrees at 8 bases. Looked up from germline, CDR1 is LNHNV and CDR2 is YYDKDF (reference sequence). The CDR3 totals 14 residues. V lost 3 bases, J lost 9 bases, and 9 bases stayed unmatched. DNA of the CDR3: TGTGCCACCAGCAGTCTCTCAGGGGGCCAGAAAGCTTTCTTT. Translation: CATSSLSGGQKAFF.

The V and J genes are TRBV7-9 and TRBJ1-2; no definite D call. Germline CDR1 is SEHNR and CDR2 is FQNEAQ (reference sequence). There are 11 residues in the CDR3. V was trimmed by 5 bases and J by 8 bases, leaving 9 bases between them. CDR3 region: CASSARAGYTF. The CDR3 nucleotides read TGTGCCAGCAGCGCCCGAGCGGGCTACACCTTC.